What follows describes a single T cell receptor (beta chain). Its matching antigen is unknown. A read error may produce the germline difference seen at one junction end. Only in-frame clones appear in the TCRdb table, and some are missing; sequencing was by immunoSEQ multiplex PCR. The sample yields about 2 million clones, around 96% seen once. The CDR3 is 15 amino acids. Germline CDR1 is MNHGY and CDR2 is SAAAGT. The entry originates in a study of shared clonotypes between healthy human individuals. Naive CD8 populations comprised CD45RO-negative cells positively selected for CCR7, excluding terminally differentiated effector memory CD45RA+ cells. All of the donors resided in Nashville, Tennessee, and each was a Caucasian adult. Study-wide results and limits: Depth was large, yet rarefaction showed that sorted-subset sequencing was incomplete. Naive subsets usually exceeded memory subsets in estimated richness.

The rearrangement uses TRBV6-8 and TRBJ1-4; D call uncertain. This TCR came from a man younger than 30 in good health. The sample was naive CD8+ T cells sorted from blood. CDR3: CASSSSGELNEKLFF. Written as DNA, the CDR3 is TGTGCCAGCAGTTCATCAGGAGAGTTGAATGAAAAGCTGTTTTTT.